Below are 15 T cell receptor beta chains sequenced from a single sample in a study of T cell changes during pregnancy in multiple sclerosis. Sequencing was performed with immunoSEQ multiplex PCR; in TCRdb, only in-frame clones are kept and a portion is missing. The sample has 130,000 or so clones, less than 97% seen once. The material was peripheral blood, obtained after pregnancy. The receptor set was obtained from a female donor with multiple sclerosis, enrolled in a pregnancy study.

This clone came up a few times. Other DNA sequences from this sample encode an identical CDR3 as well. The gene calls are TRBV29-1 and TRBJ1-1; weak D call: TRBD1 (6 bases). CDR1 is SQVTM, CDR2 ANQGSEA, per germline. V lost 4 bases, J lost 2 bases, and 8 bases lay in between. CDR3 size: 12 residues. The CDR3 reads CSVGTANTEAFF. CDR3 nucleotides: TGCAGCGTTGGGACAGCCAACACTGAAGCTTTCTTT.

The J gene is TRBJ2-2, the V gene TRBV19; D may be TRBD1 (6 bases). Germline assignment: CDR1 LNHDA and CDR2 SQIVND (reference sequence). The CDR3 is 16 amino acids. The V end was cut by 7 bases, the J end by 2 bases, with 17 bases between. CDR3 sequence (DNA): TGTGCCAGTAACCCCTACCGGGACACCAACACCGGGGAGCTGTTTTTT. It yields the protein CASNPYRDTNTGELFF.

The chain is built from TRBV7-9 and TRBJ1-5; maybe TRBD1 (5 bases). Germline lookup yields CDR1 SEHNR and CDR2 FQNEAQ (reference sequence). The V end was cut by 4 bases, the J end by 5 bases, with 12 bases between. The length of the CDR3 is 14 residues. The CDR3 DNA follows: TGTGCCAGCAGCTGGGGGGGGATAGATCAGCCCCAGCATTTT. It translates to CASSWGGIDQPQHF. Combining the CDR3 with reference TRBV7-9 and TRBJ1-5 gives the whole variable domain DTGVSQNPRHKITKRGQNVTFRCDPISEHNRLYWYRQTLGQGPEFLTYFQNEAQLEKSRLLSDRFSAERPKGSFSTLEIQRTEQGDSAMYLCASSWGGIDQPQHFGDGTRLSIL.

This clone appeared a single time. This chain uses TRBV2 with TRBJ2-1; TRBD1 matches at 8 bases. CDR3 length: 14 residues. Germline CDR1 reads SNHLY; CDR2 reads FYNNEI. Losses at the gene ends were 3 bases for V and 5 bases for J; bases not matched to a gene: 3. CDR3 sequence: CASSDRGQDNEQFF. CDR3 DNA sequence: TGTGCCAGCAGTGACAGGGGGCAAGACAATGAGCAGTTCTTC.

The V gene is TRBV25-1, the J gene TRBJ2-7; tentative D call: TRBD1 (7 bases). In germline, CDR1 is MGHDK, CDR2 SYGVNS. The CDR3 extends over 16 amino acids. Trimming left V 7 bases short and J 4 bases short, with 23 bases between. The CDR3 loop is CASTLGTGQGGYEQYF. Written as DNA, the CDR3 is TGTGCCAGCACCCTGGGTACGGGGCAGGGGGGTTACGAGCAGTACTTC.

This clone showed up just once. V gene TRBV11-1 combines with J gene TRBJ2-7; TRBD1 agrees at 7 bases. Germline V CDR1 and CDR2: SGHAT, FQDESV (reference sequence). V lost 2 bases, J lost 0 bases, and 7 bases stayed unmatched. This CDR3 has 16 amino acids. In DNA form, the CDR3 reads TGTGCCAGCAGCTTATTAGGGGGCAAGAGCTCCTACGAGCAGTACTTC. Protein product: CASSLLGGKSSYEQYF.

The chain joins TRBV28 to TRBJ2-4; D remains unclear. CDR3 length: 16 amino acids. The V and J ends lost 6 bases and 1 base respectively, with 16 bases between them. Germline V CDR1 and CDR2: MDHEN, SYDVKM. DNA of the CDR3: TGTGCCAGCAGCTCTCATGCGATTGTGGCCAAAAACATTCAGTACTTC. It is translated as CASSSHAIVAKNIQYF.

This clone was counted once. The rearrangement uses TRBV5-6 and TRBJ2-7; TRBD1 matches 7 bases. CDR1 is SGHDT and CDR2 is YYEEEE in the germline V gene. This CDR3 has 12 amino acids. Germline trimming cut 4 bases from V and 4 bases from J; bases unmatched to any gene: 2. CDR3 DNA sequence: TGTGCCAGCAGCACAGGGGAGTACGAGCAGTACTTC. Its protein product is CASSTGEYEQYF.

V and J are TRBV6-1 and TRBJ1-5; 7 nucleotides match TRBD1. From germline, CDR1 is MNHNS and CDR2 SASEGT. The CDR3 runs 15 residues. With 6 bases clipped from V and 1 base from J, the junction kept 6 bases outside the gene matches. The CDR3 loop reads CASSLTGASNQPQHF. For the CDR3, the DNA is TGTGCCAGCAGCTTAACAGGGGCCAGCAATCAGCCCCAGCATTTT.

This clone was picked up one time. V and J are TRBV6-4 and TRBJ1-1, with TRBD1 matching over 7 bases. The V and J ends lost 6 bases and 8 bases, in that order; junction bases with no gene match: 21. From germline, CDR1 is MRHNA and CDR2 SNTAGT. The CDR3 contains 17 residues. The CDR3 region has the DNA TGTGCCAGCAGATTCCGGGACAGAGTAAAGGTGACGAGGGAAGCTTTCTTT. Its translation: CASRFRDRVKVTREAFF.

The V call is TRBV21-1, the J call TRBJ1-2; the table's D call of TRBD1 was not tested on the DNA. TRBV21-1 is reported as a pseudogene. The CDR3 runs 11 residues. Here the CDR3 reads CASIDRGGYTF. The CDR3, as DNA: TGTGCCAGCATCGACAGGGGTGGCTACACCTTC.

The gene calls are TRBV7-2 and TRBJ2-1, with TRBD1 matching 9 bases. Germline-derived CDR1 and CDR2 are SGHTA and FQGNSA. With V trimmed by 5 bases and J by 5 bases, 10 bases remained unmatched. This CDR3 region has 16 residues. The CDR3: CASSDRLGQGNNEQFF. The CDR3 DNA is TGTGCCAGCAGCGATCGCCTAGGACAGGGGAACAATGAGCAGTTCTTC.

The chain carries TRBV7-8 and TRBJ1-1; D gene unclear. The germline V and J ends were trimmed by 5 bases and 1 base, with 11 bases remaining between them. Germline loops: CDR1 SGHVS, CDR2 FQNEAQ. The CDR3 length is 14 residues. CDR3 region: CASSTQAGNTEAFF. Here the CDR3 DNA reads TGTGCCAGCAGCACTCAGGCAGGGAACACTGAAGCTTTCTTT.

The J gene is TRBJ2-5, the V gene TRBV6-5; TRBD1 matches 10 bases. This CDR3 is 14 amino acids long. The V and J ends lost 10 bases and 5 bases, in that order; junction bases with no gene match: 10. Germline-derived CDR1 and CDR2 are MNHEY and SVGAGI. In nucleotides, the CDR3 is TGTGCCACGTCCCGGGACAGGGGTCGGGAGACCCAGTACTTC. Protein: CATSRDRGRETQYF.

J is TRBJ1-2 and V is TRBV28; TRBD1 is a possible D gene (5 bases). Trimming removed 5 bases at V and 0 bases at J, with 13 bases between. The V gene's germline CDR1 is MDHEN and CDR2 SYDVKM. There are 15 residues in the CDR3. DNA for the CDR3: TGTGCCAGCAGTCTTTGGGGCGGTCCTAACTATGGCTACACCTTC. This codes for CASSLWGGPNYGYTF.